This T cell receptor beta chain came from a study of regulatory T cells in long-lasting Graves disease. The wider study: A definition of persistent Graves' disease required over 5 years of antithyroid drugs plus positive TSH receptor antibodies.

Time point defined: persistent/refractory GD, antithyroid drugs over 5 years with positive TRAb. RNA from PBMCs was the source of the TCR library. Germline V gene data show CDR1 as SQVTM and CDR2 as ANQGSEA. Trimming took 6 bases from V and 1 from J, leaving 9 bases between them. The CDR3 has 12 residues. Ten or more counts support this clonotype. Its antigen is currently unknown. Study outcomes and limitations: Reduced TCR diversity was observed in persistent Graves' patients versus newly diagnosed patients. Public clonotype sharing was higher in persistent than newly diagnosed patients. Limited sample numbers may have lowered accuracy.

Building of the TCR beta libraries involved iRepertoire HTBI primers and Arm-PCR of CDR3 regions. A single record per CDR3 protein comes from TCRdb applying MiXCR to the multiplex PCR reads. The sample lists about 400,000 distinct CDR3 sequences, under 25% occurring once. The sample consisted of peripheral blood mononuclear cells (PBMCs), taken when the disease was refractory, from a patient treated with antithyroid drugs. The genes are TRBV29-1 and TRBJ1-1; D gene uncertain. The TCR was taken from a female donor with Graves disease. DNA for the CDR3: TGCAGCGTAAGACGGTCGAACACTGAAGCTTTCTTT. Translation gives CSVRRSNTEAFF.